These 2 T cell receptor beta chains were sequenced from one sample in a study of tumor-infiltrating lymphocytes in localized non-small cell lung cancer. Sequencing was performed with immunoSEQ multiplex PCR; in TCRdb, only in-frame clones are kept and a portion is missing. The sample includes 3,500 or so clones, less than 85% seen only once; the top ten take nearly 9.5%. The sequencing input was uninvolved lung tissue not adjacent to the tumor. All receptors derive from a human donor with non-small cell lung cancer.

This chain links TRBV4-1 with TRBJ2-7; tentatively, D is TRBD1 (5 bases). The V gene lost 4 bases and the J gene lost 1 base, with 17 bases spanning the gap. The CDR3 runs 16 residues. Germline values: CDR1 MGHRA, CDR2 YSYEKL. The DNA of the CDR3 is TGCGCCAGCAGCCCACTGAAGGGGAAAAAATCCTACGAGCAGTACTTC. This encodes CASSPLKGKKSYEQYF.

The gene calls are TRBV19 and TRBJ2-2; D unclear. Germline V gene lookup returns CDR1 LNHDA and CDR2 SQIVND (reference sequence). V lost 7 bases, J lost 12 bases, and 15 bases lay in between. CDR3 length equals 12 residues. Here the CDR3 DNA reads TGTGCCAGTAAGACCCAAATAGGGAAGCTGTTTTTT. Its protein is CASKTQIGKLFF.